Listed below are T cell receptor beta chains from one sample, sequenced in a study of T cells after posttransplantation cyclophosphamide. Produced via immunoSEQ multiplex PCR; TCRdb's table is partial and in-frame only. Sampling found about 5,500 clones, none seen once. Sample: PBMCs, taken after allogeneic stem cell transplant with posttransplant cyclophosphamide. The receptors derive from a male patient aged 60-70 years who received an allogeneic stem cell transplant from a related donor, was CMV-positive, and had no GVHD. A share of the T cells may be of graft donor origin. CDR3s include the opening cysteine and the closing phenylalanine or tryptophan. The D gene is left open where the match is weak. Not all rows give a size; the values are once, few, many and, for expanded clones, a class.

>many|.|TRBV5-8|TRBJ1-5
TGTGCCAGCAGCTTTGAGGAGCACCAGCCCCAGCATTTT
CASSFEEHQPQHF
>many|TRBD1|TRBV28|TRBJ1-5
TGTGCCAGCAGTTTGTATAGGGGGCTGGGGGGCAATCAGCCCCAGCATTTT
CASSLYRGLGGNQPQHF
>many|.|TRBV30|TRBJ1-5
TGTGCCTGGAGTCTCCCATCCTTAAGCCAGCCCCAGCATTTT
CAWSLPSLSQPQHF
>few|.|TRBV5-1|TRBJ2-7
TGCGCCAGCAGCTTGTGGCAGGGATCCTCCTACGAGCAGTACTTC
CASSLWQGSSYEQYF
>few|TRBD2|TRBV9|TRBJ2-5
TGTGCCAGCAGCGTTCGGACTAGCGGGGGGGAAGAGACCCAGTACTTC
CASSVRTSGGEETQYF
>few|TRBD1|TRBV2|TRBJ2-3
TGTGCCAGCAGTGAATTAGGAACCGGGACAGTCCTCTTACCCACAGATACGCAGTATTTT
CASSELGTGTVLLPTDTQYF
>many|.|TRBV11-2|TRBJ2-1
TGTGCCAGCAGCCCTTTGACAGTTAATGAGCAGTTCTTC
CASSPLTVNEQFF
>.|.|TRBV6-5|TRBJ2-1
TGTGCCAGCAGTTACGGGGGGAATGAGCAGTTCTTC
CASSYGGNEQFF
>few|.|TRBV5-4|TRBJ2-1
TGTGCCAGCAGCTTTGGGACAATCAATGAGCAGTTCTTC
CASSFGTINEQFF
>.|TRBD2|TRBV30|TRBJ2-3
TGTGCCTGGAGTAGGGATAGCGGGGGTCCTCTAAGCACAGATACGCAGTATTTT
CAWSRDSGGPLSTDTQYF
>many|.|TRBV6-5|TRBJ1-1
TGTGCTATAGGGGGTTTCACCAACACTGAAGCTTTCTTT
CAIGGFTNTEAFF
>many|.|TRBV5-1|TRBJ2-5
TGCGCCAGCAGCTTGGTTTCTCCAGGGGAAGAGACCCAGTACTTC
CASSLVSPGEETQYF